The 2 T cell receptor beta chains listed next were all sequenced from one sample in a study of blood T cell repertoires in COVID-19. Clones were read by immunoSEQ multiplex PCR, and TCRdb kept only the in-frame ones, dropping some. This table holds 470,000 or so clones, roughly 91% found once. Material: peripheral blood. The receptor set was obtained from a woman aged 25 to 39 with acute or convalescent COVID-19.

This rearrangement joins TRBV9 to TRBJ2-7, with TRBD2 identical over 8 bases. Losses at the gene ends were 3 bases for V and 5 bases for J; bases not matched to a gene: 16. CDR3 size: 17 residues. Germline loops: CDR1 SGDLS, CDR2 YYNGEE. CDR3 in DNA: TGTGCCAGCAGCGGTGGGTCCTCGGGGGGGCCGAGGAACGAGCAGTACTTC. It codes for CASSGGSSGGPRNEQYF.

This clone was counted between two and nine times. The chain uses TRBV7-9 and TRBJ1-1, with D unresolved. Germline V CDR1 and CDR2: SEHNR, FQNEAQ (reference sequence). Deletions cut 2 bases from V and 4 bases from J, with 11 bases between. The CDR3 has 14 residues. CDR3 DNA: TGTGCCAGCAGCTTACATGAGGGCACCACTGAAGCTTTCTTT. Residues: CASSLHEGTTEAFF.